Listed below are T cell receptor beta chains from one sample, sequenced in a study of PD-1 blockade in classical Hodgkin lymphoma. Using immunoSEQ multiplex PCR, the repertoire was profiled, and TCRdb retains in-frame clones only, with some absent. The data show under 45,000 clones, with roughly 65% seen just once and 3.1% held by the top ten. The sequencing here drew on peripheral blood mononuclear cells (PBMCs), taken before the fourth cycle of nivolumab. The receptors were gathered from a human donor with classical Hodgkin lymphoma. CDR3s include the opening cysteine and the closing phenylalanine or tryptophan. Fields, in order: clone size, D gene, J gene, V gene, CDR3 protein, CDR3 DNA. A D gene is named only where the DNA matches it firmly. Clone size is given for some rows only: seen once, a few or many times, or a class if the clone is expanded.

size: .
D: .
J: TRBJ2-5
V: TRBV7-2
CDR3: CASSGMGWGETQYF
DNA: TGTGCCAGCAGCGGGATGGGGTGGGGAGAGACCCAGTACTTC

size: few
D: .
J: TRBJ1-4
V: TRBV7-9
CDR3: CASSSFEGGGEKLFF
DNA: TGTGCCAGCAGCTCTTTCGAGGGAGGGGGTGAAAAACTGTTTTTT

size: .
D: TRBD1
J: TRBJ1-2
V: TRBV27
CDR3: CASSYGTGAPGYTF
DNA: TGTGCCAGCAGTTACGGGACAGGTGCCCCAGGCTACACCTTC

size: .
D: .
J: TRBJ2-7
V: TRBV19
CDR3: CASSIGGGGSYEQYF
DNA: TGTGCCAGTAGTATAGGGGGCGGAGGGTCCTACGAGCAGTACTTC

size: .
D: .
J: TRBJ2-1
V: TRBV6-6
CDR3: CASSSDRNEQFF
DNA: TGTGCCAGCAGTTCAGACAGGAATGAGCAGTTCTTC

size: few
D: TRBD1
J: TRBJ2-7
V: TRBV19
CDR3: CASSDRDRGAYEQYF
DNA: TGTGCCAGTAGTGACCGGGACAGGGGCGCCTACGAGCAGTACTTC

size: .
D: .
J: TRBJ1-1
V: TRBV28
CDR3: CASSYTGRTEAFF
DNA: TGTGCCAGCAGCTATACAGGGAGGACTGAAGCTTTCTTT

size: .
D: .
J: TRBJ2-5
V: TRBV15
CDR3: CATSRGSGSFRETQYF
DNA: TGTGCCACCAGCAGAGGTAGCGGCTCGTTCCGGGAGACCCAGTACTTC

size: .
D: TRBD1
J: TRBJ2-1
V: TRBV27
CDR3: CASSLLDRPLSNEQFF
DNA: TGTGCCAGCAGTTTACTGGACAGGCCCCTATCCAATGAGCAGTTCTTC

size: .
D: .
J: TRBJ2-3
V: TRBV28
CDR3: CASSPLELSWTNTQYF
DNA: TGTGCCAGCAGCCCCCTAGAATTATCGTGGACGAATACGCAGTATTTT

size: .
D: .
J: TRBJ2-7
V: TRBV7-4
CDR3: CASSEREESYEQYF
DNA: TGTGCCAGCAGCGAACGGGAAGAATCCTACGAGCAGTACTTC

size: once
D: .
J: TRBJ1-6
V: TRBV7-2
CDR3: CASSLDRAGNSPLHF
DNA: TGTGCCAGCAGCTTAGACAGGGCCGGCAATTCACCCCTCCACTTT

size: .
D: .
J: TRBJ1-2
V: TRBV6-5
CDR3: CASSAGRSYGYTF
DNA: TGTGCCAGCAGTGCCGGACGGTCCTATGGCTACACCTTC

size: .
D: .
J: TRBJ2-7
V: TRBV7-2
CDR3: CASSLDPGYEQYF
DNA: TGTGCCAGCAGCTTAGATCCAGGCTACGAGCAGTACTTC

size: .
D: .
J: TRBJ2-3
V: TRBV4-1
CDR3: CASSLLLAANTQYF
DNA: TGCGCCAGCAGCCTACTACTAGCTGCAAATACGCAGTATTTT

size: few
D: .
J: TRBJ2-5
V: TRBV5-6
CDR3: CASSLGWNPDQETQYF
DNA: TGTGCCAGCAGCTTGGGATGGAACCCTGACCAAGAGACCCAGTACTTC

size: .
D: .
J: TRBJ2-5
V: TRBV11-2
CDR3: CASSLGTGNVGETQYF
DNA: TGTGCCAGCAGCTTGGGGACGGGAAATGTGGGGGAGACCCAGTACTTC

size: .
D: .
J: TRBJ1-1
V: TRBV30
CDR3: CAWGRDLGTEAFF
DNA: TGTGCCTGGGGACGGGACCTGGGAACTGAAGCTTTCTTT

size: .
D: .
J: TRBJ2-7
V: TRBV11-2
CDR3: CASSFFYEQYF
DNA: TGTGCCAGCAGCTTCTTCTACGAGCAGTACTTC

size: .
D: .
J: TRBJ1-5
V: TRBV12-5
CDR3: CASGLHNQPQHF
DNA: TGTGCTAGTGGTTTGCACAATCAGCCCCAGCATTTT

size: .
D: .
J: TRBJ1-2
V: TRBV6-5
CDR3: CASSYGGNYGYTF
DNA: TGTGCCAGCAGTTACGGGGGGAACTATGGCTACACCTTC

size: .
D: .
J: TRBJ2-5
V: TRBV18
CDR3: CASSPPLMLGQETQYF
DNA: TGTGCCAGCTCACCGCCTTTAATGCTAGGACAAGAGACCCAGTACTTC

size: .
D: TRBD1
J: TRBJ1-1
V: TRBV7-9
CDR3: CASSSRDRENTEAFF
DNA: TGTGCCAGCAGCTCGCGGGACAGAGAGAACACTGAAGCTTTCTTT

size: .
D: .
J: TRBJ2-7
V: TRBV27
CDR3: CASSHDWRYEQYF
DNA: TGTGCCAGCAGTCACGACTGGCGCTACGAACAGTACTTC

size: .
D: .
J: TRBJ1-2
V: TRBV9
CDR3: CASSVVAGTNYGYTF
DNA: TGTGCCAGCAGCGTAGTGGCAGGGACTAACTATGGCTACACCTTC

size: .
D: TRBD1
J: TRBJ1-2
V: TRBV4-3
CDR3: CASSQSGQTNYGYTF
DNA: TGCGCCAGCAGCCAATCGGGACAGACTAACTATGGCTACACCTTC

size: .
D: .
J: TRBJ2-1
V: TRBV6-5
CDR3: CASSGASRYNEQFF
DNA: TGTGCCAGCTCGGGGGCTAGTCGGTACAATGAGCAGTTCTTC

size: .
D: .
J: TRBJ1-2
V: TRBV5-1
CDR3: CASSLEGHAAYGYTF
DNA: TGCGCCAGCAGCTTGGAAGGACACGCGGCATATGGCTACACCTTC

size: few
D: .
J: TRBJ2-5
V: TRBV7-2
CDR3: CASSPTFGETQYF
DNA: TGTGCCAGCAGCCCCACCTTTGGGGAGACCCAGTACTTC

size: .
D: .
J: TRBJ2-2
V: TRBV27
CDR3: CASSLKLGELFF
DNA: TGTGCCAGCAGTTTAAAGTTGGGGGAGCTGTTTTTT

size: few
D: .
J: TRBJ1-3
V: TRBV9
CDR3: CASSVSSRPSSGNTIYF
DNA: TGTGCCAGCAGCGTGAGCAGTCGACCGAGCTCTGGAAACACCATATATTTT

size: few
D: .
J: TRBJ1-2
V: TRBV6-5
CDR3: CASREGDYGYTF
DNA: TGTGCCAGCCGGGAGGGGGACTATGGCTACACCTTC

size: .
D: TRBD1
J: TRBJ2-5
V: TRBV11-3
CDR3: CASSLETGPQETQYF
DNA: TGTGCCAGCAGCTTAGAGACAGGGCCACAAGAGACCCAGTACTTC

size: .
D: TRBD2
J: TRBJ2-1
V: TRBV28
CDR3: CASSGTSGGSYNEQFF
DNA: TGTGCCAGCAGTGGGACTAGCGGTGGCTCCTACAATGAGCAGTTCTTC

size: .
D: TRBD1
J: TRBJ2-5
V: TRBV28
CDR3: CASSFPGQLGTQYF
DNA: TGTGCCAGCAGTTTTCCGGGACAGCTAGGGACCCAGTACTTC

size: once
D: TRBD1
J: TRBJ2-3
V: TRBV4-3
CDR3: CASSQNLQGLDTQYF
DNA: TGCGCCAGCAGCCAAAATTTACAGGGGCTGGATACGCAGTATTTT

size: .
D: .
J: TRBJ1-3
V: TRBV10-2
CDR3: CASILDPRPTSGNTIYF
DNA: .

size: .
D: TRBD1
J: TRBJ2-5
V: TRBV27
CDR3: CASRDAGTGEETQYF
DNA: TGTGCCAGCAGAGACGCCGGGACAGGAGAAGAGACCCAGTACTTC

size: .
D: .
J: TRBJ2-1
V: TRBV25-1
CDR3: CASSARASSSYNEQFF
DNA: TGTGCCAGCAGCGCGCGGGCCAGCAGCTCCTACAATGAGCAGTTCTTC

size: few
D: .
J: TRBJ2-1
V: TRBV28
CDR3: CASRRPGDILEQFF
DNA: TGTGCCAGCAGGAGACCCGGGGACATCTTAGAGCAGTTCTTC

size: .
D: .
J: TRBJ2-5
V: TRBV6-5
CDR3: CASSYSMGTQETQYF
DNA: TGTGCCAGCAGTTACTCGATGGGTACCCAAGAGACCCAGTACTTC

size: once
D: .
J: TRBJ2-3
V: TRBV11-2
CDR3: CASSSSGTSTDTQYF
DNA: TGTGCCAGCAGCTCATCCGGGACTAGCACAGATACGCAGTATTTT

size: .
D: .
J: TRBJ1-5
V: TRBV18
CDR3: CASSPLESNQPQHF
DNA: TGTGCCAGCTCACCACTAGAGAGTAATCAGCCCCAGCATTTT

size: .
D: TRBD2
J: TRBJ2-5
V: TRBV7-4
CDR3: CASSLGIVAGGLQETQYF
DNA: TGTGCCAGCAGCTTAGGAATTGTAGCGGGAGGTCTCCAAGAGACCCAGTACTTC

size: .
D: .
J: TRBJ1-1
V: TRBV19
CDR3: CASSVQGLMNTEAFF
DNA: TGTGCCAGTAGTGTTCAAGGGTTGATGAACACTGAAGCTTTCTTT

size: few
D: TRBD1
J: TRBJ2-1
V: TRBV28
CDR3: CASSLRTGVRYEQFF
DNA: TGTGCCAGCAGTTTAAGGACAGGGGTCCGGTATGAGCAGTTCTTC

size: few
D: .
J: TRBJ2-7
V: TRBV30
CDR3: CAWSVIGALEQYF
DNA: TGTGCCTGGAGTGTTATCGGGGCCCTCGAGCAGTACTTC

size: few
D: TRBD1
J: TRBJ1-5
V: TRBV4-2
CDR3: CASSQGQGAIQPQHF
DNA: TGTGCCAGCAGCCAAGGACAGGGGGCAATTCAGCCCCAGCATTTT

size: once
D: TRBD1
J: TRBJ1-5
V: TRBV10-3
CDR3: CAISEREGAGNQPQHF
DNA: TGTGCCATCAGTGAGAGAGAGGGGGCTGGGAATCAGCCCCAGCATTTT

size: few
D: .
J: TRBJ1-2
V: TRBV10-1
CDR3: CASSVTGSADYGYTF
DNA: TGCGCCAGCAGTGTTACAGGGTCTGCGGACTATGGCTACACCTTC

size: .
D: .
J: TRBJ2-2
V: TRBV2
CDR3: CASSDPGEITGELFF
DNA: TGTGCCAGCAGCGACCCTGGGGAAATCACCGGGGAGCTGTTTTTT

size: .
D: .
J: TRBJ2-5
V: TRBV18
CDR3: CASSLLPALRQETQYF
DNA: TGTGCCAGCTCACTTCTTCCCGCACTTCGTCAAGAGACCCAGTACTTC

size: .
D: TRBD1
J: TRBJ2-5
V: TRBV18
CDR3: CASSPLGGEETQYF
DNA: TGTGCCAGCTCACCCCTAGGGGGCGAAGAGACCCAGTACTTC

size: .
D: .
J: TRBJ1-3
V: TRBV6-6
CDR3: CASMPGSQWDTIYF
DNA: TGTGCCAGCATGCCCGGGTCCCAATGGGACACCATATATTTT

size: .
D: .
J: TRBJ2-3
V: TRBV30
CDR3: CAWSDPGGGYTDTQYF
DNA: TGTGCCTGGAGTGACCCGGGTGGAGGCTACACAGATACGCAGTATTTT

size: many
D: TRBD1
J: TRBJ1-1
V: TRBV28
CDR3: CASSRPGTGKGYTEAFF
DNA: TGTGCCAGCAGCCGACCCGGGACAGGGAAGGGGTACACTGAAGCTTTCTTT